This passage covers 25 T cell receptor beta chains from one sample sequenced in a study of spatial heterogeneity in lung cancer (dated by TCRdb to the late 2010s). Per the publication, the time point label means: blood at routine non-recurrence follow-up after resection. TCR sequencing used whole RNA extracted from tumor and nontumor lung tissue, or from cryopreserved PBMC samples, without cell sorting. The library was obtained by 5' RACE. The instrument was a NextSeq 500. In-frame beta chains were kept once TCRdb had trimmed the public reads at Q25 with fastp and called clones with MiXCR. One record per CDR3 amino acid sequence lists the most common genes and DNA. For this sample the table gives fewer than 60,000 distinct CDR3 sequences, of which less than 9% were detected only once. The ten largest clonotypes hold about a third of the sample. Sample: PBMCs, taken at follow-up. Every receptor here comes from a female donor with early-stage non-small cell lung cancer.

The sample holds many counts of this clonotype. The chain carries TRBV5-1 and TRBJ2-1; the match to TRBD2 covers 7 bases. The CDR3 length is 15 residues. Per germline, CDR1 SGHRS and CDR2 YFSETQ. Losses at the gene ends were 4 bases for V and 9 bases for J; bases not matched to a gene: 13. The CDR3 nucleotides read TGCGCCAGCAGCCTACGACCGGGAGGCCTGGGTGAGCAGTTCTTC. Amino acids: CASSLRPGGLGEQFF. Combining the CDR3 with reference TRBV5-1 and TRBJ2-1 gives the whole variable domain KAGVTQTPRYLIKTRGQQVTLSCSPISGHRSVSWYQQTPGQGLQFLFEYFSETQRNKGNFPGRFSGRQFSNSRSEMNVSTLELGDSALYLCASSLRPGGLGEQFFGPGTRLTVL.

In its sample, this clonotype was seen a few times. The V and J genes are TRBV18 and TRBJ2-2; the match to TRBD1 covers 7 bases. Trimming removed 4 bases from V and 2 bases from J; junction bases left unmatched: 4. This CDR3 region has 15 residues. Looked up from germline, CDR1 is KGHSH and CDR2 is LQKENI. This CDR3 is CASSRGQRNTGELFF. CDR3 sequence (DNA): TGTGCCAGCTCACGGGGACAGAGAAACACCGGGGAGCTGTTTTTT.

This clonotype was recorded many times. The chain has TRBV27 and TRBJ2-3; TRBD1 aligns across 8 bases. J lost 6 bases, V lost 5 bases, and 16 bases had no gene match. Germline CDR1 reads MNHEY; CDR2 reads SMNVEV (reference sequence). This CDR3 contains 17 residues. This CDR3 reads CASSQPLRGQGLDTQYF. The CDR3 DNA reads TGTGCCAGCAGTCAGCCCCTGCGAGGACAGGGACTCGATACGCAGTATTTT.

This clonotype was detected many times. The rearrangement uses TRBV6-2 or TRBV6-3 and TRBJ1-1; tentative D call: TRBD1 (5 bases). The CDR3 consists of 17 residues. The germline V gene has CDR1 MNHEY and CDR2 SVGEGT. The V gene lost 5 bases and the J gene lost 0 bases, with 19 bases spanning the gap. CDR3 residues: CASSGRQLSDLNTEAFF. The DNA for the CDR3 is TGTGCCAGCAGTGGAAGACAGTTAAGTGATTTGAACACTGAAGCTTTCTTT.

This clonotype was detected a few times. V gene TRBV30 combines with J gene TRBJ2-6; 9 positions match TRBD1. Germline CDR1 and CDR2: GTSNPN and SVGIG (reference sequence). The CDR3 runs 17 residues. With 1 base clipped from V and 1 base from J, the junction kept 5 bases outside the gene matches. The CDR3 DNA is TGTGCCTGGAGTGAACAGGGGGCTTTTTCTGGGGCCAACGTCCTGACTTTC. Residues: CAWSEQGAFSGANVLTF.

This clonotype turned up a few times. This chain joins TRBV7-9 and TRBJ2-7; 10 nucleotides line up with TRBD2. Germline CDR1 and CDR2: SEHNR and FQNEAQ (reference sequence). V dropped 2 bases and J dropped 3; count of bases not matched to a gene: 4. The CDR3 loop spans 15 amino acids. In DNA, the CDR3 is TGTGCCAGCAGCTTATCTTCTAGCGGGGGCTACGAGCAGTACTTC. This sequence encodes CASSLSSSGGYEQYF.

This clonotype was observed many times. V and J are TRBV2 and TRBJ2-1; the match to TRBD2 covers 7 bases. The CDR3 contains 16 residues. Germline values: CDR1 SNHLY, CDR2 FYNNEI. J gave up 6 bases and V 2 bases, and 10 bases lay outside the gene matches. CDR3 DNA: TGTGCCAGCAGTGAACTGACTAGCAGACGGTCCAATGAGCAGTTCTTC. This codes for CASSELTSRRSNEQFF.

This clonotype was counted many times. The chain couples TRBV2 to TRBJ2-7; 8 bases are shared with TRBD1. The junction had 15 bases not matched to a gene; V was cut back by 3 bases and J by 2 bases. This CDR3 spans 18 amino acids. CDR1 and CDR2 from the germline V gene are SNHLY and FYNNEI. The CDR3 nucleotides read TGTGCCAGCAGTGACATAACCCCCCAGGGGGCGCCGGCCTACGAGCAGTACTTC. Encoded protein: CASSDITPQGAPAYEQYF.

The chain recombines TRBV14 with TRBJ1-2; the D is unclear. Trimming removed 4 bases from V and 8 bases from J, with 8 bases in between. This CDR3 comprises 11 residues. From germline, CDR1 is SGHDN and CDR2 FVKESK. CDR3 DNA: TGTGCCAGCAGCCTGAAGGGCGGCTACACCTTC. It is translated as CASSLKGGYTF.

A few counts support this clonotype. The CDR3 loop reads CASRIRTGSYEQYF. Here the CDR3 DNA reads TGTGCCAGCAGAATAAGGACAGGATCCTACGAGCAGTACTTC. This chain links TRBV27 with TRBJ2-7; 7 nucleotides agree with TRBD1. The CDR3 is 14 residues long. Germline assignment: CDR1 MNHEY and CDR2 SMNVEV (reference sequence). With V trimmed by 6 bases and J by 1 base, 6 bases remained unmatched.

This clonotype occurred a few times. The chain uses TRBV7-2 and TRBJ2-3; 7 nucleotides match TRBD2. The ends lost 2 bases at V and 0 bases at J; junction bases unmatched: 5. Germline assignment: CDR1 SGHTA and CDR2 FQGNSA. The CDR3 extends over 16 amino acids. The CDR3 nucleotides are TGTGCCAGCAGCTTATTCGCGCGGGGGAGCACAGATACGCAGTATTTT. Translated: CASSLFARGSTDTQYF.

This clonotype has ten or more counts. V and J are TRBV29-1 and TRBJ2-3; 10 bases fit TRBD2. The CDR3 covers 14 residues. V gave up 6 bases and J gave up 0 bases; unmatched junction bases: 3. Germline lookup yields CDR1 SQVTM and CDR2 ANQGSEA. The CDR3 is CSVQTSGSTDTQYF. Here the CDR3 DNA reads TGCAGCGTCCAGACTAGCGGGAGCACAGATACGCAGTATTTT.

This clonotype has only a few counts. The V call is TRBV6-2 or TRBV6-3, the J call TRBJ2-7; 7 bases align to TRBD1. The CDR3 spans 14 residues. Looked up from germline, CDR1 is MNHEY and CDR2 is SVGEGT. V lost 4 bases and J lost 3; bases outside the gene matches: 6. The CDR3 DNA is TGTGCCAGCAGTTTGGGACAGAGTTACTACGAGCAGTACTTC. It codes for CASSLGQSYYEQYF.

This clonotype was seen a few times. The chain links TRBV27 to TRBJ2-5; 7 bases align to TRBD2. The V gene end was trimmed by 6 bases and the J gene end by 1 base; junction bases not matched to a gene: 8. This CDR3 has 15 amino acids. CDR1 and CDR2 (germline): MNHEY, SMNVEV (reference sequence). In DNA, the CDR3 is TGTGCCAGCAGCCCAAAGCGGGGCGGCCAAGAGACCCAGTACTTC. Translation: CASSPKRGGQETQYF.

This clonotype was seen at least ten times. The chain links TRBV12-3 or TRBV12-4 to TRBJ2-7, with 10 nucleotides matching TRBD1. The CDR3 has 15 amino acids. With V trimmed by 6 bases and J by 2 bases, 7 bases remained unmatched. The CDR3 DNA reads TGTGCCAGCAGCCCTGGAGGGACAGGGGCCTACGAGCAGTACTTC. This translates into CASSPGGTGAYEQYF.

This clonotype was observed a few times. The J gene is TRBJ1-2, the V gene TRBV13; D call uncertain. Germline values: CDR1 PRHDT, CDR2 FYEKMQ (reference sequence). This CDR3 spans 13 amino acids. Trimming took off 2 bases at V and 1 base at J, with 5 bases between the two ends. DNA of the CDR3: TGTGCCAGCAGCTTAAGGGATAACTATGGCTACACCTTC. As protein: CASSLRDNYGYTF. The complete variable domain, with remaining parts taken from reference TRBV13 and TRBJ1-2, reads AAGVIQSPRHLIKEKRETATLKCYPIPRHDTVYWYQQGPGQDPQFLISFYEKMQSDKGSIPDRFSAQQFSDYHSELNMSSLELGDSALYFCASSLRDNYGYTFGSGTRLTVV.

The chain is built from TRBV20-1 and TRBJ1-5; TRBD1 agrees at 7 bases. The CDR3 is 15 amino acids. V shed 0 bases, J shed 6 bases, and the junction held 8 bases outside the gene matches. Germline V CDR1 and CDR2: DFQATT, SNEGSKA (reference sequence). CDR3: CSARDPQGSGQPQHF. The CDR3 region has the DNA TGCAGTGCTAGAGACCCACAGGGGTCGGGTCAGCCCCAGCATTTT.

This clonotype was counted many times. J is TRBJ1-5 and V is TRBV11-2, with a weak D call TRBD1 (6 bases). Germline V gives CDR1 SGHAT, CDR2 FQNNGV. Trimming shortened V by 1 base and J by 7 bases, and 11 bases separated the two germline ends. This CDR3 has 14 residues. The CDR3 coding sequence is TGTGCCAGCAGCTTAGTTGGGGGGGCCCAGCCCCAGCATTTT. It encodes CASSLVGGAQPQHF.

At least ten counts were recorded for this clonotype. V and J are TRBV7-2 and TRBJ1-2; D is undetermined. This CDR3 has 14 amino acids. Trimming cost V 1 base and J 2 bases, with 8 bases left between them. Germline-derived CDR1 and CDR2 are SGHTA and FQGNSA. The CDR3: CASSLERGNYGYTF. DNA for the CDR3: TGTGCCAGCAGCTTAGAGAGAGGGAACTATGGCTACACCTTC.

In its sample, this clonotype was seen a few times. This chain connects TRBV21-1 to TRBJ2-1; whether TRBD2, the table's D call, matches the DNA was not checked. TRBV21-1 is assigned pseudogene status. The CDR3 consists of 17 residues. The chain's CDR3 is CASSKVPRPSGGEQMFF. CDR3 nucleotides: TGTGCCAGCAGCAAAGTTCCAAGGCCTAGCGGGGGTGAACAAATGTTCTTC.

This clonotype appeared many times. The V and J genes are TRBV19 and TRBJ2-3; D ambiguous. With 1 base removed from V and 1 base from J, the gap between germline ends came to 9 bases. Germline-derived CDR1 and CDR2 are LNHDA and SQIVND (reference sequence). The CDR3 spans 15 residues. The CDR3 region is CASSIGSLGTDTQYF. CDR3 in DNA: TGTGCCAGTAGTATAGGGAGCCTCGGCACAGATACGCAGTATTTT.

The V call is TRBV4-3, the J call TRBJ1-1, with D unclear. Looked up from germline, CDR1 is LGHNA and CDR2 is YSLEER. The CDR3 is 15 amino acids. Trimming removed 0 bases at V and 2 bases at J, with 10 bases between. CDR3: CASSQDQASNTEAFF. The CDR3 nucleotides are TGCGCCAGCAGCCAAGATCAGGCTTCAAACACTGAAGCTTTCTTT.

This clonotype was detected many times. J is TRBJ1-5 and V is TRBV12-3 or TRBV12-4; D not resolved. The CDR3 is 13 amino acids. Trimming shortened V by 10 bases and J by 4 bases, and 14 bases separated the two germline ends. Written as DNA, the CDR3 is TGTGCCACCGGGCAGCAGTTTAATCAGCCCCAGCATTTT. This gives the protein CATGQQFNQPQHF.

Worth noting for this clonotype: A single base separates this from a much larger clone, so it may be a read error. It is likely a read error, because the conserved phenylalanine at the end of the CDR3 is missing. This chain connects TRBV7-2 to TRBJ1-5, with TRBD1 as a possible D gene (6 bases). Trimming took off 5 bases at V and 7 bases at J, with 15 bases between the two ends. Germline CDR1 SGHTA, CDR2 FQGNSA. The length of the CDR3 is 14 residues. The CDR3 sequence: CASSAGSGAQPQHS. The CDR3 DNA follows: TGTGCCAGCAGCGCGGGGTCGGGGGCACAGCCCCAGCATTCT.

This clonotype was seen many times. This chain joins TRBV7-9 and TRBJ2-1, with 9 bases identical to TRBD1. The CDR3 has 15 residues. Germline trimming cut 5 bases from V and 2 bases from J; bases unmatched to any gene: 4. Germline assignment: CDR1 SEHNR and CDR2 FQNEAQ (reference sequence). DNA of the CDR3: TGTGCCAGCAGCGCAACAGGGGGCCCCTACAATGAGCAGTTCTTC. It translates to CASSATGGPYNEQFF.